This T cell receptor beta chain was captured by sequencing in a study of regulatory and conventional T cells in RAG deficiency. Whole-study findings and limits: Shorter CDR3s in all patient subsets; >75% Treg-Tconv overlap in Omenn. Compared with controls, unique Treg TCR beta sequences dropped approximately 100-fold in Omenn syndrome and CID/AS. Sorted Omenn CD25-high CD127-low cells may not be bona fide Tregs. Shannon entropy was markedly lower and Simpson indices higher in RAG-deficient patients than control T-cell subsets.

Genomic DNA came from blood conventional CD4+ T cells gated CD25-low CD127-high. A word on this clone: Its specificity is not known.

Assay used: immunoSEQ multiplex PCR; TCRdb lists only in-frame clones, some missing. Of some 30,000 clones in the sample, around 96% were seen once. The germline V gene has CDR1 MNHEY and CDR2 SVGAGI. The CDR3 has 15 residues. J lost 7 bases, V lost 10 bases, and 8 bases had no gene match. Separately, the same data were catalogued under a study of regulatory T cells. This second study notes: Primers: 52 TRBV forward and 13 TRBJ reverse.

The V call is TRBV6-5, the J call TRBJ2-1; 15 nucleotides agree with TRBD2. The TCR comes from a human donor in good health. The sequencing input was CD25- CD4+ T cells sorted from blood. CDR3 region: CATGLAGGPVNEQFF. The CDR3 nucleotides read TGTGCCACGGGACTAGCGGGGGGTCCCGTGAATGAGCAGTTCTTC.